This T cell receptor beta chain emerged from a study of T cells in Graves' hyperthyroidism and ophthalmopathy. Study-wide background: Peripheral blood sampling occurred at initial diagnosis, before any treatment.

Trimming left V 5 bases short and J 6 bases short, with 8 bases between. The CDR3 length is 12 residues. From germline, CDR1 is SGHTA and CDR2 FQGTGA. RNA transcripts gave rise to amplified TCR beta CDR3 regions. The primer set for the first-round RT-PCR of the TCR CDR3 was HTBI. MiXCR, applied by TCRdb to the multiplex PCR reads, yields one record per CDR3 protein. The sample carries some 350,000 distinct CDR3 sequences, roughly 14% recorded once. Study-wide points: Most thyroid clonotypes expanded above 0.001 appeared in blood too.

Among the patients, aged 18 to 65, hyperthyroidism was newly diagnosed and had lasted under 2 months. Patients were excluded because of uncontrolled infection, other autoimmune disease, pregnancy or lactation. This clonotype was found a few times. Its specificity is not known. V and J are TRBV7-3 and TRBJ2-1; D not resolved. The receptor was derived from a woman under 30 with Graves' hyperthyroidism that later progressed to Graves' ophthalmopathy. Sample: blood. The CDR3 DNA reads TGTGCCAGCAGCGACGGTCTCAATGAGCAGTTCTTC. It translates to CASSDGLNEQFF.